Presented here are 10 T cell receptor beta chains from one specimen sequenced in a study of shared clonotypes between healthy human individuals. Repertoires were generated with immunoSEQ multiplex PCR, while TCRdb's copy carries only in-frame clones and drops some. The sample contains 1,500,000 or so clones, roughly 95% of which appear only once. The specimen sequenced was naive CD4+ T cells sorted from blood. Subset in this sample: CD45RA+ positively selected. The origin of the receptors is a man aged 25 to 45 in good health.

This chain connects TRBV29-1 to TRBJ2-3, with 7 bases that match TRBD2. The CDR3 extends over 16 amino acids. With V trimmed by 3 bases and J by 1 base, 10 bases remained unmatched. Germline CDR1 reads SQVTM; CDR2 reads ANQGSEA. CDR3 protein: CSVDGGSAKRTDTQYF. CDR3 in DNA: TGCAGCGTTGATGGCGGGAGCGCAAAACGCACAGATACGCAGTATTTT.

The V call is TRBV28, the J call TRBJ2-4; 7 bases fit TRBD1. This CDR3 comprises 16 residues. Trimming at V came to 4 bases and at J to 8 bases, leaving 14 bases not matched to a gene. The germline V gene encodes CDR1 MDHEN and CDR2 SYDVKM. CDR3 sequence: CASSSPVNRGRDIQYF. The CDR3 DNA reads TGTGCCAGCAGTTCTCCTGTAAACAGGGGTAGGGACATTCAGTACTTC.

The sample holds one count of this clone. The chain employs TRBV4-2 and TRBJ2-1, with TRBD2 matching 12 bases. This CDR3 is 17 amino acids long. J lost 2 bases, V lost 2 bases, and 4 bases had no gene match. CDR1 LGHNA and CDR2 YNFKEQ come from the germline V gene. The CDR3 DNA sequence: TGTGCCAGCAGCCAACCTGGACTAGCGGGACCCTACAATGAGCAGTTCTTC. The encoded protein is CASSQPGLAGPYNEQFF.

The chain uses TRBV14 and TRBJ1-2; D is uncertain. Per the germline V gene, CDR1 is SGHDN and CDR2 is FVKESK. The CDR3 length is 16 residues. Trimming shortened V by 0 bases and J by 4 bases, and 15 bases separated the two germline ends. The CDR3 reads CASSQDVGGSFYGYTF. The CDR3 DNA sequence: TGTGCCAGCAGCCAAGATGTTGGAGGTTCCTTCTATGGCTACACCTTC.

The chain couples TRBV5-8 to TRBJ1-2, with a tentative D call TRBD1 (5 bases). Germline CDR1 is SGHTS and CDR2 is YDEGEE. V was shortened by 4 bases and J by 3 bases, with 22 bases between the two germline ends. The CDR3 contains 17 residues. CDR3 DNA: TGTGCCAGCAGCGCCGGCGGGACGCGTAAAACTTACTATGGCTACACCTTC. It specifies CASSAGGTRKTYYGYTF.

This chain connects TRBV7-9 to TRBJ2-1, with TRBD1 matching 9 bases. Trimming at V came to 2 bases and at J to 9 bases, leaving 8 bases not matched to a gene. The length of the CDR3 is 15 residues. Germline-derived CDR1 and CDR2 are SEHNR and FQNEAQ (reference sequence). For the CDR3, the DNA is TGTGCCAGCAGCTTACCCGGACAGGGGCGTAGTGAGCAGTTCTTC. It codes for CASSLPGQGRSEQFF.

The chain carries TRBV7-9 and TRBJ2-3; 13 bases line up with TRBD2. J was trimmed by 2 bases and V by 3 bases; bases with no gene match: 8. This CDR3 contains 18 residues. Germline V gene data show CDR1 as SEHNR and CDR2 as FQNEAQ (reference sequence). CDR3 region: CASSFITSGRAVTDTQYF. The CDR3 DNA reads TGTGCCAGCAGCTTTATCACTAGCGGGAGGGCCGTCACAGATACGCAGTATTTT. The variable domain in full, completed from reference TRBV7-9 and TRBJ2-3, reads DTGVSQNPRHKITKRGQNVTFRCDPISEHNRLYWYRQTLGQGPEFLTYFQNEAQLEKSRLLSDRFSAERPKGSFSTLEIQRTEQGDSAMYLCASSFITSGRAVTDTQYFGPGTRLTVL.

This chain links TRBV25-1 with TRBJ2-6; no clear D gene. CDR1 is MGHDK and CDR2 is SYGVNS in the germline V gene. Trimming left V 6 bases short and J 4 bases short, with 10 bases between. The CDR3 is 14 residues long. The CDR3 nucleotides read TGTGCCAGCAGAGGAGCGTGGGGGGCCAACGTCCTGACTTTC. Translating gives CASRGAWGANVLTF.

The chain employs TRBV6-6 and TRBJ2-7; 7 nucleotides match TRBD2. The V and J ends lost 8 bases and 3 bases, in that order; junction bases with no gene match: 4. The CDR3 runs to 12 residues. From germline, CDR1 is MNHNY and CDR2 SVGAGI (reference sequence). The CDR3 nucleotides are TGTGCCAGCGGCGGGAGAAGCTACGAGCAGTACTTC. This codes for CASGGRSYEQYF.

This sequence joins TRBV27 and TRBJ1-5; 7 bases map to TRBD1. Germline assignment: CDR1 MNHEY and CDR2 SMNVEV (reference sequence). The junction had 4 bases not matched to a gene; V was cut back by 3 bases and J by 5 bases. The CDR3 spans 14 residues. The CDR3 region has the DNA TGTGCCAGCAGTTTTGTGCAGGGGGATCAGCCCCAGCATTTT. This codes for CASSFVQGDQPQHF.